Below, one T cell receptor (beta chain) is given with its context. The specificity of this receptor is unknown. Base qualities are not at hand, and no much larger clone is one base apart. The cohort was made up of around 720 healthy bone marrow donors. At the time of sampling, every cohort member was nominally healthy, though immune exposures that went unrecorded were likely present. The donor was CMV seronegative and was included in the group of approximately 350 seronegative cohort members. Every donor gave a peripheral blood sample, and the peripheral blood mononuclear cells from that sample were used for TCR beta sequencing. The Qiagen DNeasy Blood Extraction Kit was used to extract genomic DNA from the blood cell samples. The receptor library was made with the immunoSEQ multiplex PCR assay. For the multiplex PCR, a mixture combining 60 forward primers for TCR Vbeta segments and 13 reverse primers for TCR Jbeta segments was used. A multiplex PCR assay on genomic DNA amplified the CDR3 region of rearranged TCR beta genes. On the Illumina HiSeq System, the amplified TCR beta libraries were sequenced as 87-base-pair reads. The authors processed their data as follows. In a later analysis, some 80 million unique TCR beta chains were counted across the 650 to 700 repertoires, and about 9.9 million of these chains were shared by at least two donors. A nearest-neighbor algorithm error-corrected the raw reads and collapsed the reads into unique sequences, merging closely related sequences to remove PCR and sequencing errors. V, D and J gene segments were assigned by aligning CDR3 sequences to IMGT reference sequences. For a sequence to be retained, at least a six-nucleotide match to both a V gene segment and a J gene segment was required. A rearrangement was called productive if the CDR3 had no stop codons and remained in frame with V and J, and every other rearrangement was called non-productive. Following IMGT convention, CDR3 was defined as the stretch from the second conserved V-encoded cysteine to the conserved J-encoded phenylalanine. The earlier analysis of about 610 of the donors excluded sequences that lacked an unambiguous match to a single V gene segment. In an earlier analysis of almost 600 of the donors, a V segment was called functional when productive rearrangements were above 56.7%, and segregating when the standard deviation between donors exceeded 5%. A statistical classification framework was developed to diagnose cytomegalovirus status using the catalog of TCR beta chain sequences. In a later analysis, V and J genes were assigned by comparing TCR nucleotide sequences against IMGT/GENE-DB human TR gene sequences. Using the TCRdist pipeline, a later analysis assigned CDR3 sequences along with most-parsimonious VDJ recombination scenarios. In a later analysis, each TCR beta chain was defined by its CDR3 amino acid sequence together with its V-gene family, and reads lacking a unique V-gene family were excluded. In a later analysis, around 600 highly shared, low-generation-probability nucleotide sequences were removed to address suspected cross-contamination and a sequencing artifact. In a later analysis, a clonal expansion index for each public chain was calculated from normalized within-repertoire ranks of inferred template counts. In a later analysis, generation probabilities were computed using a VDJ recombination model fitted to out-of-frame rearrangements, and the results were checked against IGoR. In a later analysis, TCR-TCR, TCR-HLA and TCR-CMV co-occurrence was scored with hypergeometric tests, and a repertoire-size bias correction was applied to TCR pairs. To estimate false discovery rates, a later analysis permuted the HLA or CMV assignments 20 times. A later analysis grouped co-occurring TCRs with DBSCAN, adding TCRdist sequence similarity when clustering within HLA-allele-positive subsets. Repertoires with fewer than 30,000 or more than 120,000 public chains, plus five repertoires with anomalous nucleotide sharing, were excluded from co-occurrence clustering. As stored in TCRdb, this immuneACCESS dataset retains in-frame rearrangements with V and J assigned. A fraction of the clones does not appear; measured against another copy, unresolved V genes explain less than half of the discrepancy, and the remainder lacks a known reason. V and J calls and clone size are as listed in that table; D and trimming were resolved from the DNA. The sample includes 85,000 to 120,000 clones, with 70% to 80% observed a single time. The top ten constitute approximately 0.8% of the sample.

The sample is drawn from a study of cytomegalovirus exposure and HLA in healthy donors (TCRdb year 2017). General notes on the study: According to an earlier analysis of 550 to 700 of the donors, 200 million or so T cells yielded roughly 110 million unique TCR beta sequences and around 280 Gb of sequence data. To predict cytomegalovirus infection status, the study brought together high-throughput TCR immunosequencing, statistical association of individual TCRs with disease status, and machine learning. Rather than using new phenotypic data, the later analysis identified candidate immune exposures from TCR beta sequences and from how often those sequences occurred across donors. A later analysis re-examined previously published TCR beta repertoires from more than 550 donors and added high-resolution HLA genotyping to investigate patterns of TCR occurrence. Among some 400 genotyped donors of the cohort, an average of approximately 240,000 unique TCR beta nucleotide sequences was sequenced per donor, of which 15% to 20% were non-productive. Both class I and class II loci were covered by HLA typing, at four-digit resolution. The study aimed to test whether signatures of past pathogen exposure could be identified by cataloging public T cell receptors. Using immunosequencing, the study profiled T cell repertoires from about 650 subjects and related those repertoires to cytomegalovirus serostatus. Of the approximately 370 genotyped donors, 81% were placed in the genetic ancestry cluster associated with self-reported Caucasian donors. An earlier analysis of some 600 of the donors applied high-throughput TCR beta sequencing to assess whether each TCR beta V gene segment acted as functional or pseudogenic. All discovery cohort repertoires had been generated on a single sequencing platform. Donor age, sex, ethnicity and CMV serostatus were compiled alongside the repertoire data. Typing coverage differed by locus: A, B, C, DRB1 and DQB1 were typed in roughly 620-640 donors, DQA1 in about 560, DPA1 in 600 to 610, and DPB1 in just under 480. A separate validation cohort of about 110 different subjects was used in addition to the 666-subject first cohort. Several DR-DQ haplotypes were treated as single units for association and clustering because of strong linkage in the cohort. An early release that covered roughly 600 HLA-typed donors contained approximately 300 gigabases of sequencing data and 70 million to 100 million unique TCR sequences. A later genetic analysis used genome-wide SNP genotypes for about 65% of the roughly 670 donors, treating that subset as a discovery cohort. General findings and caveats noted by the study authors: Only TCR beta chains were sequenced in this cohort, and the absence of alpha or paired-chain data limited detectable features. The classifier was reported to diagnose cytomegalovirus status with high specificity and sensitivity in both the original cohort and the validation cohort. Most TCR sequences were seen in very few donors, while some public TCRs were found in many individuals. It was suggested by the authors that the approach could potentially be generalized to other disease states and immunological phenotypes. Linkage disequilibrium might explain the correlated functional status among segregating V segments, but an unknown experimental factor could not be ruled out. In a later analysis, 16,951 TCR beta sequences were associated with specific HLA alleles at a false discovery rate of 0.05. Compared with equally common non-associated chains, HLA-associated TCR beta chains in a later analysis were more clonally expanded and had lower generation probabilities. Because some donors lacked HLA typing at each locus, the association tests relied only on the typed subset. A later analysis found that most CMV-associated TCR beta chains appeared HLA-restricted, with HLA associations seemingly driven largely by CMV exposure. Because the 87-base-pair reads could not distinguish some IMGT-functional V segments, including TRBV6-2 and TRBV6-3, those segments were excluded. A total of 150 to 200 TCR beta chains were listed by the study as associated with cytomegalovirus. An earlier analysis of approximately 570 of the donors showed that most TCR beta V segments appeared in productive rearrangements either about 90% or about 30% of the time, which broadly matched IMGT annotations. Several of the top co-occurrence clusters appeared to be linked to parvovirus B19, influenza, CMV and Epstein-Barr virus, according to a later analysis. In a later analysis, the rate of TCR association differed among HLA loci, with DRB1 alleles having the most associated TCRs and HLA-C alleles having the fewest. Strong co-occurrence of HLA alleles, especially DR and DQ, made assigning TCR associations to individual alleles difficult. An association between a missense DCLRE1C variant and V-gene and J-gene trimming of TCR beta chains was found in a later genetic analysis and replicated in an independent cohort. In vitro tests confirmed that a few of the cytomegalovirus-associated TCR beta chains recognize cytomegalovirus antigens. CMV serostatus was the only immune exposure information available for the cohort. The presence/absence analyses assumed that sequencing depth was roughly uniform across donors, and that assumption may not be true. Roughly 17 rarely observed V segments, including chromosome 9 orphons, were excluded from the earlier analysis of a few hundred of the donors because counts were too low. A cluster of highly shared sequence variants was judged likely to be a technical artifact of the sequencing pipeline. Compared with the 666-donor mean, donors in an Asian-associated ancestry cluster had fewer N-insertions in productive TCRs, according to a later genetic analysis. A further reported finding was that TCR beta sequences accurately predicted the HLA-A and HLA-B alleles for most subjects in the first cohort.

V is reduced by 2 bases and J by 5 bases, leaving a spacing of 15 bases between them. CDR1 and CDR2 are read off the germline V gene as MNHEY and SVGAGI. The CDR3 contains 15 residues, cysteine and phenylalanine counted. Only the CDR3 part of the read is kept: 45 bases, read in frame from the first base. Sample: PBMCs. Recombination linked TRBV6-5 to TRBJ1-1, with no confidently assigned D gene. The TCR was taken from a boy aged 5-17 years in good health and CMV-seronegative. For the CDR3, the sequence is CASSYRGGRGTEAFF. The bases are TGTGCCAGCAGTTACCGGGGAGGCCGAGGGACTGAAGCTTTCTTT.